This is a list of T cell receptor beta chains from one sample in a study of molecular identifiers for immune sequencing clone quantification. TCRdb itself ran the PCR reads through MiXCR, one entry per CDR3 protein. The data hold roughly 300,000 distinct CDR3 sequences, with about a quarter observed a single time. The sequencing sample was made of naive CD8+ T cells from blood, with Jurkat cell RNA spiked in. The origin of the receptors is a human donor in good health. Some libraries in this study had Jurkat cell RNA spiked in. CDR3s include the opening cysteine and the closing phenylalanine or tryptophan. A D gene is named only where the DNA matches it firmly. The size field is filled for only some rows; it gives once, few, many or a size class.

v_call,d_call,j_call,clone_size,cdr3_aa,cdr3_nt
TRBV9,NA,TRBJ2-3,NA,CASSVRGSSTDTQYF,TGTGCCAGCAGCGTACGGGGGTCTAGCACAGATACGCAGTATTTT
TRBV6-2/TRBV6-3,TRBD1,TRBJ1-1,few,CASMSGLRTGDEAFF,TGTGCCAGCATGAGCGGACTGAGGACAGGAGACGAAGCTTTCTTT
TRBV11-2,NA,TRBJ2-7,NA,CASSLLGGLGTSEQYF,TGTGCCAGCAGCTTACTGGGGGGTCTGGGGACGTCCGAGCAGTACTTC
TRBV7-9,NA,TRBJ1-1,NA,CASSFPDLTGRVTEAFF,TGTGCCAGCAGCTTCCCGGACCTTACTGGTAGGGTCACTGAAGCTTTCTTT
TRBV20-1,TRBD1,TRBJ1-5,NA,CSARETGVGRPQHF,TGCAGTGCTAGGGAGACAGGGGTTGGGAGGCCCCAGCATTTT
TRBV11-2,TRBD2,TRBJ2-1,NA,CASSPSHTSAYNEQFF,TGTGCCAGCAGCCCCTCCCATACTAGCGCTTACAATGAGCAGTTCTTC
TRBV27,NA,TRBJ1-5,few,CASSFGRGSNQPQHF,TGTGCCAGCAGTTTCGGACGGGGGAGCAATCAGCCCCAGCATTTT
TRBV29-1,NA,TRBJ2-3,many,CSVEEMTDTQYF,TGCAGCGTTGAAGAGATGACAGATACGCAGTATTTT
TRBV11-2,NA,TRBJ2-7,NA,CASSLDGKAWGYEQYF,TGTGCCAGCAGCTTAGATGGAAAGGCTTGGGGGTACGAGCAGTACTTC
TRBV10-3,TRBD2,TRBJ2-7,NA,CAISDRAGTSSYEQYF,TGTGCCATCAGTGATCGAGCGGGGACGAGCTCCTACGAGCAGTACTTC
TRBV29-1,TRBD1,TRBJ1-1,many,CSVEDSRGPAEAFF,TGCAGCGTTGAAGATTCTAGGGGGCCGGCTGAAGCTTTCTTT
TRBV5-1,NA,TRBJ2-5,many,CASSLLGVRETQYF,TGCGCCAGCAGCTTGTTGGGGGTCAGGGAGACCCAGTACTTC
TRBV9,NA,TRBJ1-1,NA,CASSSGDLNTEAFF,TGTGCCAGCAGCTCCGGAGACCTGAACACTGAAGCTTTCTTT
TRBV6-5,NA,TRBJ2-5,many,CASSSPGLTQETQYF,TGTGCCAGCAGTTCTCCTGGACTGACCCAAGAGACCCAGTACTTC
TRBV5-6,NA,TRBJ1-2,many,CASSLAGGGANYGYTF,TGTGCCAGCAGCTTGGCAGGCGGAGGGGCTAACTATGGCTACACCTTC
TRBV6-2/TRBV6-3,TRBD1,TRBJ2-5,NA,CASSYSLRWDREETQYF,TGTGCCAGCAGTTACTCGTTACGGTGGGACAGGGAAGAGACCCAGTACTTC
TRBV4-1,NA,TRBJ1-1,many,CASSQDQAMLTEAFF,TGCGCCAGCAGCCAAGATCAAGCGATGTTGACTGAAGCTTTCTTT
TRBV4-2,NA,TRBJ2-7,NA,CASSQAGQSYEQYF,TGTGCCAGCAGCCAAGCGGGACAATCCTACGAGCAGTACTTC
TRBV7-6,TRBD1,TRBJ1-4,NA,CASSSGQGSEEKLFF,TGTGCCAGCAGCTCGGGACAGGGAAGCGAGGAAAAACTGTTTTTT